The 32 T cell receptor beta chains in this list originate from one sample, sequenced in a study of T and B cells in COVID-19 patients. BIOMED2 TRB-A/B primer pools were used in multiplex TRB PCR. TCRdb reprocessed the multiplex PCR reads with MiXCR, giving one entry per CDR3 protein. The sample includes tens of thousands of distinct CDR3 sequences, roughly 29% of them seen just once. Each TRB amplification used roughly 220-550 ng of genomic DNA from blood. Material for sequencing was blood. Receptor source: a human donor who had recovered from COVID-19.

The chain couples TRBV30 to TRBJ2-3, with 12 bases that match TRBD2. The V gene's germline CDR1 is GTSNPN and CDR2 SVGIG (reference sequence). The length of the CDR3 is 16 residues. V trimming: 2 bases; J trimming: 6 bases; junction bases outside the gene matches: 9. The CDR3 region is CAWSRSLAGGPDTQYF. For the CDR3, the DNA is TGTGCCTGGAGTCGATCTCTAGCGGGAGGGCCCGATACGCAGTATTTT.

This clonotype was recorded many times. The CDR3 DNA follows: TGTGCCAGTAGTATAGGGTTCGGGGAGACCCAGTACTTC. Protein sequence: CASSIGFGETQYF. V usage is TRBV19 and J usage is TRBJ2-5; D gene ambiguous. The germline gives CDR1 LNHDA, CDR2 SQIVND (reference sequence). The CDR3 totals 13 residues. V was trimmed by 1 base and J by 5 bases, leaving 8 bases between them.

This clonotype ranks as medium-sized (0.01 to 0.1%). The rearrangement uses TRBV12-3 or TRBV12-4 and TRBJ2-3; D perhaps matches TRBD2 (6 bases). Deletions cut 3 bases from V and 0 bases from J, with 10 bases between. The CDR3 runs to 15 residues. The CDR3 bases are TGTGCCAGCAGTTTGACTAGGGCTAGCACAGATACGCAGTATTTT. Its translation: CASSLTRASTDTQYF.

This clonotype turned up a few times. V and J are TRBV29-1 and TRBJ1-2; D not certain. Germline CDR1 SQVTM, CDR2 ANQGSEA. The CDR3 is made up of 18 amino acids. The V end was cut by 3 bases, the J end by 0 bases, with 23 bases between. In DNA, the CDR3 is TGCAGCGTTGATAAGACGCTCCAAGAGGGCCGAGCTAACTATGGCTACACCTTC. This gives the protein CSVDKTLQEGRANYGYTF.

This clonotype was counted only a few times. The chain links TRBV19 to TRBJ2-4; D gene uncertain. CDR1 and CDR2 from the germline V gene are LNHDA and SQIVND (reference sequence). V was shortened by 0 bases and J by 4 bases, with 4 bases between the two germline ends. The CDR3 length is 13 residues. CDR3 amino acids: CASSIEGKNIQYF. The CDR3 DNA is TGTGCCAGTAGTATAGAGGGAAAAAACATTCAGTACTTC.

In regard to this clonotype: A much larger clone differs from this one at a single base, so this may be a read error. The rearrangement joins TRBV6-5 to TRBJ2-1, with TRBD2 matching 10 bases. Germline V CDR1 and CDR2: MNHEY, SVGAGI. The CDR3 loop spans 16 amino acids. Here the CDR3 DNA reads TGTGCCAGCAGGAACAGCGGGAGGGCCGGGTACAATAAGCAGTTCTTC. It yields the protein CASRNSGRAGYNKQFF.

There are many counts of this clonotype. The chain employs TRBV29-1 and TRBJ1-2; D not resolved. Per germline, CDR1 SQVTM and CDR2 ANQGSEA. The CDR3 runs to 13 residues. V was cut by 0 bases and J by 8 bases, with 13 bases left in between. The CDR3 DNA reads as TGCAGCGTTGAAGAATTGGTGGGATACGGCTACACCTTC. Protein product: CSVEELVGYGYTF.

Only a few counts were recorded for this clonotype. This chain connects TRBV27 to TRBJ1-1, with unresolved D. Trimming shortened V by 5 bases and J by 1 base, and 11 bases separated the two germline ends. Germline V gene sequence: CDR1 MNHEY, CDR2 SMNVEV (reference sequence). The CDR3 is made up of 14 amino acids. The CDR3 protein is CASSPTLGNTEAFF. CDR3 in DNA: TGTGCCAGCAGTCCTACCCTCGGGAACACTGAAGCTTTCTTT.

The chain links TRBV20-1 to TRBJ2-3; 11 bases line up with TRBD2. The ends lost 6 bases at V and 6 bases at J; junction bases unmatched: 8. The length of the CDR3 is 14 residues. Germline V CDR1 and CDR2: DFQATT, SNEGSKA (reference sequence). CDR3 residues: CSAPLAGGGDTQYF. The CDR3 region has the DNA TGCAGTGCGCCGCTAGCGGGGGGCGGGGATACGCAGTATTTT.

The chain has TRBV18 and TRBJ2-1; tentative D call: TRBD2 (6 bases). This CDR3 is built from 18 residues. V lost 5 bases, J lost 0 bases, and 20 bases lay in between. The germline V gene encodes CDR1 KGHSH and CDR2 LQKENI. CDR3 coding DNA: TGTGCCAGCTCAAGTCTTGGGGCGGGGCTAAGCTCCTACAATGAGCAGTTCTTC. The encoded protein is CASSSLGAGLSSYNEQFF.

This clonotype has more than one count but fewer than ten. This chain links TRBV20-1 with TRBJ2-1; D is possibly TRBD2 (5 bases). There are 12 residues in the CDR3. V lost 3 bases and J 7 bases, leaving 10 bases between the germline ends. The germline gives CDR1 DFQATT, CDR2 SNEGSKA (reference sequence). CDR3: CSASPSRNEQFF. CDR3 nucleotides: TGCAGTGCTAGTCCTAGCAGAAATGAGCAGTTCTTC.

This clonotype was seen a few times. This rearrangement joins TRBV30 to TRBJ2-1; D gene ambiguous. This CDR3 is 17 amino acids long. V was pared by 0 bases and J by 4 bases, with 19 bases between. CDR1 is GTSNPN and CDR2 is SVGIG in the germline V gene (reference sequence). The CDR3 DNA reads TGTGCCTGGAGTGTCGGGCTAGTTCGCGCTGGATACAATGAGCAGTTCTTC. This codes for CAWSVGLVRAGYNEQFF.

The gene calls are TRBV13 and TRBJ2-5; D gene ambiguous. The V end was cut by 0 bases, the J end by 5 bases, with 7 bases between. There are 13 residues in the CDR3. The germline CDR1 and CDR2 sequences are PRHDT and FYEKMQ (reference sequence). As DNA, the CDR3 is TGTGCCAGCAGCTTAGGGCCTCGGGAGACCCAGTACTTC. Its protein is CASSLGPRETQYF.

This clonotype was counted a few times. J is TRBJ1-2 and V is TRBV6-1; D is undetermined. CDR1 and CDR2 (germline): MNHNS, SASEGT. The CDR3 totals 16 residues. Trimming took 2 bases from V and 0 from J, leaving 13 bases between them. The CDR3, as DNA: TGTGCCAGCAGTGAAATACATACGAGGGCTAACTATGGCTACACCTTC. It yields the protein CASSEIHTRANYGYTF.

By frequency in the sample, this clonotype is medium-sized. V is TRBV19 and J is TRBJ1-6; D is possibly TRBD1 (6 bases). The CDR3 runs 13 residues. From germline, CDR1 is LNHDA and CDR2 SQIVND (reference sequence). Trimming removed 4 bases at V and 7 bases at J, with 8 bases between. CDR3 region: CASSSRGNSPLHF. CDR3 nucleotide sequence: TGTGCCAGTAGTAGCAGGGGAAATTCACCCCTCCACTTT.

This clonotype was seen more than once but under ten times. The V and J genes are TRBV19 and TRBJ1-5; D not certain. Germline lookup yields CDR1 LNHDA and CDR2 SQIVND (reference sequence). This CDR3 spans 13 amino acids. The V end was cut by 5 bases, the J end by 2 bases, with 7 bases between. The CDR3: CASSWEGNQPQHF. CDR3 nucleotides: TGTGCCAGTAGTTGGGAGGGCAATCAGCCCCAGCATTTT. Full variable domain (outside the CDR3, taken from reference TRBV19 and TRBJ1-5): DGGITQSPKYLFRKEGQNVTLSCEQNLNHDAMYWYRQDPGQGLRLIYYSQIVNDFQKGDIAEGYSVSREKKESFPLTVTSAQKNPTAFYLCASSWEGNQPQHFGDGTRLSIL.

The rearrangement uses TRBV6-5 and TRBJ1-6; unclear D gene. Germline V gene lookup returns CDR1 MNHEY and CDR2 SVGAGI. The CDR3 is 14 amino acids. The germline V and J ends were trimmed by 4 bases and 7 bases, with 11 bases remaining between them. CDR3 region: CASSWQIKNSPLHF. Here the CDR3 DNA reads TGTGCCAGCAGTTGGCAGATCAAGAATTCACCCCTCCACTTT.

The table lists this clonotype with a few counts. This chain connects TRBV5-4 to TRBJ2-5, with TRBD2 matching over 9 bases. Germline V lookup: CDR1 SGHNT, CDR2 YYREEE (reference sequence). CDR3 length equals 17 residues. J gave up 5 bases and V 2 bases, and 13 bases lay outside the gene matches. The CDR3 DNA sequence: TGTGCCAGCAGCTTACCAACTGTAGCGGGAGTGGGGGAGACCCAGTACTTC. Its translation is CASSLPTVAGVGETQYF.

About this clonotype itself: Its ends do not fully match the called genes, so a read error is possible. This chain links TRBV6-1 with TRBJ2-1; the match to TRBD2 covers 12 bases. The V gene's germline CDR1 is MNHNS and CDR2 SASEGT. CDR3 size: 16 residues. The CDR3 DNA is TGTGCCAGCACTGAACTAGCGGGAGGCGAGTACAATGAGCAGTTCTTC. It is translated as CASTELAGGEYNEQFF.

This chain joins TRBV20-1 and TRBJ1-6, with TRBD1 matching over 8 bases. The V and J ends lost 2 bases and 4 bases, in that order; junction bases with no gene match: 4. The V gene's germline CDR1 is DFQATT and CDR2 SNEGSKA (reference sequence). The CDR3 covers 15 residues. The CDR3 spells CSARPGDRYNSPLHF. Here the CDR3 DNA reads TGCAGTGCTAGACCCGGGGACAGGTATAATTCACCCCTCCACTTT.

The rearrangement links TRBV6-5 to TRBJ2-2; 12 bases are a match to TRBD2. The CDR3 covers 17 residues. Germline trimming cut 5 bases from V and 0 bases from J; bases unmatched to any gene: 4. CDR1 is MNHEY, CDR2 SVGAGI, per germline. CDR3 DNA: TGTGCCAGCAGTGACGGACTAGCGGGGACGAACACCGGGGAGCTGTTTTTT. It is translated as CASSDGLAGTNTGELFF.

About this clonotype: A much more abundant neighbour one base away suggests this may be a read error. The rearrangement links TRBV29-1 to TRBJ1-2; D remains ambiguous. The germline gives CDR1 SQVTM, CDR2 ANQGSEA. Trimming cost V 5 bases and J 2 bases, with 6 bases left between them. The CDR3 runs 11 residues. The CDR3 here is CSVQENYGYTF. The CDR3 coding sequence is TGCAGCGTTCAGGAAAACTATGGCTACACCTTC.

This clonotype has more than one count but fewer than ten. The chain employs TRBV11-2 and TRBJ2-5; weak D call: TRBD2 (5 bases). V lost 7 bases to trimming and J lost 2 bases, with 17 bases between them. CDR3 length equals 15 residues. Looked up from germline, CDR1 is SGHAT and CDR2 is FQNNGV. CDR3 in amino acids: CASNRNWEPQETQYF. CDR3 in DNA: TGTGCCAGCAACCGAAATTGGGAGCCACAAGAGACCCAGTACTTC.

This clonotype was found a few times. V is TRBV7-9 and J is TRBJ2-1; D might be TRBD1 (6 bases). This CDR3 has 12 amino acids. Germline CDR1 SEHNR, CDR2 FQNEAQ (reference sequence). Trimming removed 8 bases at V and 7 bases at J, with 12 bases between. DNA of the CDR3: TGTGCCAGCGGCAGGGGATGGAATGAGCAGTTCTTC. Its translation: CASGRGWNEQFF. Full variable domain (missing parts from reference TRBV7-9 and TRBJ2-1): DTGVSQNPRHKITKRGQNVTFRCDPISEHNRLYWYRQTLGQGPEFLTYFQNEAQLEKSRLLSDRFSAERPKGSFSTLEIQRTEQGDSAMYLCASGRGWNEQFFGPGTRLTVL.

This clonotype is medium-sized. The CDR3 here is CASAPSGRFDTQYF. Written as DNA, the CDR3 is TGTGCCAGTGCTCCTAGCGGGAGGTTCGATACGCAGTATTTT. The gene calls are TRBV19 and TRBJ2-3; 11 bases fit TRBD2. Germline V CDR1 and CDR2: LNHDA, SQIVND (reference sequence). The CDR3 covers 14 residues. The J segment lost 6 bases and the V segment lost 8 bases, leaving 7 bases of the junction unmatched.

This chain uses TRBV20-1 with TRBJ1-2, with TRBD1 as a possible D gene (5 bases). This CDR3 comprises 12 residues. In germline, CDR1 is DFQATT, CDR2 SNEGSKA (reference sequence). V was cut by 7 bases and J by 6 bases, with 15 bases left in between. The CDR3, as DNA: TGCAGTGTCCACTCCGGGACGGATGGCTACACCTTC. Protein sequence: CSVHSGTDGYTF.

This clonotype was picked up many times. The chain recombines TRBV30 with TRBJ2-1; D might be TRBD1 (5 bases). V shed 4 bases and J shed 2 bases, with 12 bases lying between them. The CDR3 runs 14 residues. Germline V gene sequence: CDR1 GTSNPN, CDR2 SVGIG (reference sequence). This chain's CDR3 is CAWTRGGPYNEQFF. CDR3 DNA sequence: TGTGCCTGGACAAGGGGTGGACCCTACAATGAGCAGTTCTTC.

The chain employs TRBV10-1 and TRBJ2-2; D gene uncertain. The CDR3 totals 17 residues. V lost 5 bases to trimming and J lost 2 bases, with 18 bases between them. Germline V gene sequence: CDR1 WNHNN, CDR2 SYGVQD (reference sequence). The CDR3 DNA sequence: TGCGCCAGCAGTCCTGCTGTTGCGGAACCCAACACCGGGGAGCTGTTTTTT. Translating gives CASSPAVAEPNTGELFF.

This clonotype is deemed medium-sized (0.01 to 0.1%). The J gene is TRBJ2-2, the V gene TRBV30; D is possibly TRBD2 (6 bases). Germline values: CDR1 GTSNPN, CDR2 SVGIG (reference sequence). This CDR3 contains 13 residues. V was pared by 4 bases and J by 5 bases, with 11 bases between. This chain's CDR3 is CAWTIAETGELFF. The CDR3 DNA follows: TGTGCCTGGACGATAGCGGAAACCGGGGAGCTGTTTTTT.

The V and J genes are TRBV27 and TRBJ2-7; D might be TRBD1 or TRBD2, each matching 5 bases. Per the germline V gene, CDR1 is MNHEY and CDR2 is SMNVEV (reference sequence). The CDR3 is made up of 19 amino acids. The V and J ends lost 6 bases and 0 bases respectively, with 27 bases between them. The DNA of the CDR3 is TGTGCCAGCAGAAGTTACCGGGGCAGGGATAGGAATGGCTCCTACGAGCAGTACTTC. This sequence encodes CASRSYRGRDRNGSYEQYF.

This chain uses TRBV5-1 with TRBJ2-3; D is undetermined. This CDR3 has 13 residues. The V and J ends lost 2 bases and 5 bases respectively, with 9 bases between them. Germline V CDR1 and CDR2: SGHRS, YFSETQ. The CDR3 loop reads CASSLLGRDTQYF. The CDR3, as DNA: TGCGCCAGCAGCTTATTAGGTCGAGATACGCAGTATTTT.

The table lists this clonotype with many counts. The V gene is TRBV30, the J gene TRBJ2-5; D tentatively fits TRBD1 or TRBD2 (5 bases each). Trimming removed 6 bases from V and 7 bases from J, with 18 bases in between. This CDR3 region has 13 residues. Germline lookup yields CDR1 GTSNPN and CDR2 SVGIG (reference sequence). CDR3 sequence (DNA): TGTGCCTGCACCCGGGACCCCGGATCGACCCAGTACTTC. Translation: CACTRDPGSTQYF.